One and the same sample provided the 27 T cell receptor beta chains below, sequenced in a study of CD8 T cells in Susac syndrome. RNA in amounts of roughly 0.5 to 1 ug was reverse transcribed with random hexamers. Each CDR3 protein gets one entry after TCRdb re-called the immunoSEQ multiplex PCR reads with MiXCR. Here the sample spans approximately 150,000 distinct CDR3 sequences, around 95% being singletons. Specimen: CD4+ T cells from PBMCs. The receptors here all came from a human donor with multiple sclerosis.

The gene calls are TRBV24-1 and TRBJ2-7; TRBD2 matches at 8 bases. With 5 bases clipped from V and 1 base from J, the junction kept 6 bases outside the gene matches. There are 15 residues in the CDR3. Looked up from germline, CDR1 is KGHDR and CDR2 is SFDVKD. The CDR3 nucleotides are TGTGCCACCAGTGCGAGCGGGAGTGGGTCCTACGAGCAGTACTTC. It specifies CATSASGSGSYEQYF.

The rearrangement joins TRBV6-1 to TRBJ2-7; D is perhaps TRBD1 (5 bases). Trimming took off 6 bases at V and 5 bases at J, with 20 bases between the two ends. Germline V gene sequence: CDR1 MNHNS, CDR2 SASEGT. This CDR3 is built from 15 residues. CDR3 sequence reads: CASRDTGYSSDEQYF. Written as DNA, the CDR3 is TGTGCCAGCAGAGATACAGGTTACTCGAGCGACGAGCAGTACTTC.

V is TRBV12-3 or TRBV12-4 and J is TRBJ1-5; D is unclear. V was pared by 3 bases and J by 9 bases, with 6 bases between. The CDR3 extends over 11 amino acids. The CDR3 DNA reads TGTGCCAGCAGTTTCCGGGGGCCCCAGCATTTT. It yields the protein CASSFRGPQHF.

The chain is built from TRBV20-1 and TRBJ2-3, with TRBD2 matching over 8 bases. The CDR3 totals 15 residues. Germline CDR1 is DFQATT and CDR2 is SNEGSKA (reference sequence). With V trimmed by 2 bases and J by 2 bases, 6 bases remained unmatched. CDR3 nucleotides: TGCAGTGCTAGACCTGGGACTAGGAACACAGATACGCAGTATTTT. Residues: CSARPGTRNTDTQYF.

The chain combines TRBV12-3 or TRBV12-4 with TRBJ2-7; no firm D call. With 4 bases removed from V and 6 bases from J, the gap between germline ends came to 13 bases. The CDR3 runs 13 residues. In DNA form, the CDR3 reads TGTGCCAGCAGTTACTCCGACACCACCGAGCAGTACTTC. This translates into CASSYSDTTEQYF.

This sequence joins TRBV29-1 and TRBJ1-2, with D possibly being TRBD1 (5 bases). CDR1 is SQVTM, CDR2 ANQGSEA, per germline. The V end was cut by 7 bases, the J end by 4 bases, with 13 bases between. The CDR3 has 12 amino acids. CDR3 region: CSAKEQAYGYTF. DNA for the CDR3: TGCAGCGCTAAGGAACAGGCCTATGGCTACACCTTC.

The chain couples TRBV19 to TRBJ2-4, with 9 bases fitting TRBD1. V was pared by 4 bases and J by 7 bases, with 2 bases of the junction left unmatched. Germline assignment: CDR1 LNHDA and CDR2 SQIVND (reference sequence). This CDR3 region has 13 residues. The CDR3 sequence is CASSRGQGNIQYF. CDR3 DNA: TGTGCCAGTAGTAGGGGACAGGGTAACATTCAGTACTTC.

The V call is TRBV9, the J call TRBJ2-3; 7 bases fit TRBD1. The CDR3 contains 17 residues. V trimming: 0 bases; J trimming: 2 bases; junction bases outside the gene matches: 9. The germline V gene encodes CDR1 SGDLS and CDR2 YYNGEE. The CDR3 nucleotides are TGTGCCAGCAGCGTAGAAGGGGGCCCGAGAATCACAGATACGCAGTATTTT. Protein: CASSVEGGPRITDTQYF. The full variable domain, with the rest looked up from reference TRBV9 and TRBJ2-3, is DSGVTQTPKHLITATGQRVTLRCSPRSGDLSVYWYQQSLDQGLQFLIQYYNGEERAKGNILERFSAQQFPDLHSELNLSSLELGDSALYFCASSVEGGPRITDTQYFGPGTRLTVL.

In this sample, this clonotype turned up once. The chain is built from TRBV19 and TRBJ1-5; D is ambiguous. The CDR3 spans 12 residues. Germline lookup yields CDR1 LNHDA and CDR2 SQIVND (reference sequence). V was pared by 7 bases and J by 4 bases, with 8 bases between. The CDR3 loop is CASIGSNQPQHF. In DNA form, the CDR3 reads TGTGCCAGTATCGGCAGTAATCAGCCCCAGCATTTT.

The chain employs TRBV4-1 and TRBJ1-4; TRBD1 agrees at 8 bases. Trimming took 4 bases from V and 8 from J; bases not matched to a gene: 12. The CDR3 is 16 residues long. In germline, CDR1 is MGHRA, CDR2 YSYEKL. CDR3 sequence (DNA): TGCGCCAGCAGCCGAGGAGGACAGGGAGGGGAAGAAAAACTGTTTTTT. It encodes CASSRGGQGGEEKLFF.

This clonotype was detected a few times. CDR3 coding DNA: TGTGCCAGTAGTCTGTTTGGCACAGATACGCAGTATTTT. Protein sequence: CASSLFGTDTQYF. This chain uses TRBV19 with TRBJ2-3; D is undetermined. V was clipped by 5 bases and J by 1 base, with 7 bases between them. The CDR3 contains 13 residues. Looked up from germline, CDR1 is LNHDA and CDR2 is SQIVND (reference sequence).

The chain links TRBV29-1 to TRBJ2-1; 10 bases match TRBD2. With V trimmed by 4 bases and J by 8 bases, 8 bases remained unmatched. The V gene's germline CDR1 is SQVTM and CDR2 ANQGSEA. The CDR3 extends over 14 amino acids. The DNA of the CDR3 is TGCAGCGTTGGTAGCGGGAGGTCTGGGGATGAGCAGTTCTTC. Its translation: CSVGSGRSGDEQFF.

The chain links TRBV3-1 to TRBJ2-1; D is possibly TRBD2 (5 bases). CDR3 length: 12 residues. The V gene's germline CDR1 is LGHDT and CDR2 YNNKEL (reference sequence). V lost 1 base, J lost 8 bases, and 6 bases lay in between. For the CDR3, the DNA is TGTGCCAGCAGCCAAGTCGGGGATGAGCAGTTCTTC. This gives the protein CASSQVGDEQFF.

The V and J genes are TRBV5-1 and TRBJ2-7; D is tentatively TRBD1 or TRBD2 (6 bases each). This CDR3 region has 13 residues. Germline loops: CDR1 SGHRS, CDR2 YFSETQ. V was trimmed by 0 bases and J by 6 bases, leaving 10 bases between them. CDR3 sequence (DNA): TGCGCCAGCAGCTTGGAGGGGGGCCGCGAGCAGTACTTC. It translates to CASSLEGGREQYF.

This chain connects TRBV20-1 to TRBJ1-5; D is uncertain. Trimming removed 4 bases at V and 2 bases at J, with 15 bases between. CDR1 and CDR2 from the germline V gene are DFQATT and SNEGSKA (reference sequence). CDR3 length equals 15 residues. The CDR3 protein is CSATLTQVRNQPQHF. DNA of the CDR3: TGCAGTGCTACCTTAACCCAGGTTCGCAATCAGCCCCAGCATTTT.

V and J are TRBV5-1 and TRBJ1-5; D ambiguous. The germline V and J ends were trimmed by 3 bases and 2 bases, with 18 bases remaining between them. The CDR3 loop spans 17 amino acids. Germline V gene sequence: CDR1 SGHRS, CDR2 YFSETQ. The CDR3 sequence is CASSSRARRDGNQPQHF. DNA of the CDR3: TGCGCCAGCAGCTCGCGGGCGAGGAGGGATGGCAATCAGCCCCAGCATTTT.

This clonotype appeared once. The chain has TRBV9 and TRBJ1-1, with TRBD1 as a possible D gene (5 bases). CDR1 and CDR2 from the germline V gene are SGDLS and YYNGEE. Trimming stripped 3 bases from V and 2 bases from J, with 8 bases between. The CDR3 has 13 residues. This CDR3 reads CASSADRNTEAFF. The DNA for the CDR3 is TGTGCCAGCAGCGCAGACAGAAACACTGAAGCTTTCTTT. Full variable domain (missing parts from reference TRBV9 and TRBJ1-1): DSGVTQTPKHLITATGQRVTLRCSPRSGDLSVYWYQQSLDQGLQFLIQYYNGEERAKGNILERFSAQQFPDLHSELNLSSLELGDSALYFCASSADRNTEAFFGQGTRLTVV.

The chain carries TRBV2 and TRBJ1-2; D might be TRBD1 (5 bases). In germline, CDR1 is SNHLY, CDR2 FYNNEI. The CDR3 is 13 residues long. V lost 6 bases to trimming and J lost 8 bases, with 16 bases between them. CDR3 amino acids: CASRRDGLRGYTF. In DNA, the CDR3 is TGTGCCAGCAGAAGGGACGGCCTCCGCGGCTACACCTTC.

V gene TRBV20-1 combines with J gene TRBJ2-7; D is unresolved. Germline V gene sequence: CDR1 DFQATT, CDR2 SNEGSKA (reference sequence). Trimming cost V 1 base and J 3 bases, with 13 bases left between them. The CDR3 contains 14 residues. CDR3 amino acids: CSARGPNLSYEQYF. The CDR3 DNA reads as TGCAGTGCTAGAGGACCAAATCTAAGCTACGAGCAGTACTTC.

The chain is built from TRBV29-1 and TRBJ1-1; no clear D gene. Germline assignment: CDR1 SQVTM and CDR2 ANQGSEA. The CDR3 totals 11 residues. The V and J ends lost 3 bases and 1 base respectively, with 3 bases between them. The CDR3 DNA follows: TGCAGCGTTGACCCGAACACTGAAGCTTTCTTT. Amino acid sequence: CSVDPNTEAFF.

The chain uses TRBV18 and TRBJ1-5; D is uncertain. V shed 2 bases and J shed 6 bases, with 11 bases lying between them. Germline-derived CDR1 and CDR2 are KGHSH and LQKENI. This CDR3 contains 14 residues. The CDR3 DNA is TGTGCCAGCTCACCAGATTTGGCTTCTCAGCCCCAGCATTTT. This codes for CASSPDLASQPQHF. Full variable domain (missing parts from reference TRBV18 and TRBJ1-5): NAGVMQNPRHLVRRRGQEARLRCSPMKGHSHVYWYRQLPEEGLKFMVYLQKENIIDESGMPKERFSAEFPKEGPSILRIQQVVRGDSAAYFCASSPDLASQPQHFGDGTRLSIL.

About this clonotype itself: Because the CDR3's place on the DNA is in doubt, the DNA is left out and the CDR3 is given as listed by TCRdb. V gene TRBV27 combines with J gene TRBJ1-2; TRBD1, the D gene given by the table, was not confirmed from the DNA. The germline V gene encodes CDR1 MNHEY and CDR2 SMNVEV (reference sequence). The CDR3 is 14 residues long, ends included. The CDR3 here is CASSSSNRADGYTF.

The rearrangement uses TRBV27 and TRBJ2-3; D ambiguous. V lost 5 bases and J lost 2, with 8 bases in between. This CDR3 region has 13 residues. Germline values: CDR1 MNHEY, CDR2 SMNVEV (reference sequence). CDR3 sequence reads: CASSPNPTDTQYF. DNA for the CDR3: TGTGCCAGCAGTCCCAACCCCACAGATACGCAGTATTTT.

This clonotype was observed a single time. The J gene is TRBJ2-1, the V gene TRBV3-1; D is unresolved. There are 13 residues in the CDR3. V was cut by 4 bases and J by 7 bases, with 11 bases left in between. CDR1 is LGHDT and CDR2 is YNNKEL in the germline V gene (reference sequence). In nucleotides, the CDR3 is TGTGCCAGCAGCCTCGCGGCTAAGAATGAGCAGTTCTTC. Amino acid sequence: CASSLAAKNEQFF.

The gene calls are TRBV2 and TRBJ1-2, with D unresolved. Germline lookup yields CDR1 SNHLY and CDR2 FYNNEI. Trimming removed 3 bases at V and 8 bases at J, with 7 bases between. The CDR3 contains 11 residues. This CDR3 reads CASSDVKGYTF. In DNA form, the CDR3 reads TGTGCCAGCAGTGACGTGAAGGGCTACACCTTC.

This chain's CDR3 is CSARGDRGGNEQYF. DNA for the CDR3: TGCAGTGCTAGAGGAGACAGGGGTGGCAACGAGCAGTACTTC. This chain connects TRBV20-1 to TRBJ2-7; 8 nucleotides match TRBD1. V was pared by 1 base and J by 5 bases, with 7 bases of the junction left unmatched. The CDR3 length is 14 residues. Germline V gene lookup returns CDR1 DFQATT and CDR2 SNEGSKA (reference sequence).

The rearrangement joins TRBV3-1 to TRBJ2-1; TRBD2 agrees at 11 bases. The length of the CDR3 is 15 residues. Germline CDR1 is LGHDT and CDR2 is YNNKEL (reference sequence). Trimming cost V 1 base and J 10 bases; bases outside gene matches: 6. The CDR3 DNA reads as TGTGCCAGCAGCCAAGCCACTAGCGGGAGCAACGAGCAGTTCTTC. Residues: CASSQATSGSNEQFF.